This T cell receptor beta chain emerged from a study of blood T cell repertoires in COVID-19. Study processing details: Estimated nucleated cell counts came from reference gene primer amplification. Method: immunoSEQ multiplex PCR; TCRdb's copy keeps in-frame clones and lacks some. V and J calls plus clone size are reproduced from that table; the DNA served to infer D and trimming. The sample yields roughly 60,000 clones, 75% to 95% seen once. With 2 bases clipped from V and 6 bases from J, the junction kept 13 bases outside the gene matches. Germline values: CDR1 MDHEN, CDR2 SYDVKM. CDR3 length equals 17 residues.

The chain carries TRBV28 and TRBJ1-5, with TRBD1 identical over 7 bases. Specimen: peripheral blood. The sequence was collected from an elderly woman with active COVID-19. The CDR3 spells CASSLMAGGVTIQPQHF. The CDR3 DNA reads as TGTGCCAGCAGTTTAATGGCAGGGGGAGTCACAATTCAGCCCCAGCATTTT.